The 17 T cell receptor beta chains below were found in one sample sequenced in a study of blood T cell repertoires in COVID-19. The repertoire was sequenced with immunoSEQ multiplex PCR; TCRdb's copy has only in-frame clones and lacks some. Of some 200,000 clones listed, about 88% are singletons. Sequenced: peripheral blood. The receptors here all came from a man between 65 and 80 years old with acute or convalescent COVID-19.

This chain uses TRBV29-1 with TRBJ1-4, with D tentatively TRBD1 (6 bases). Germline values: CDR1 SQVTM, CDR2 ANQGSEA. The ends were cut back, 7 bases at V and 2 bases at J, with 8 bases in the middle. This CDR3 is built from 12 residues. CDR3 coding DNA: TGCAGCGCGACAGGCACTAATGAAAAACTGTTTTTT. Translated: CSATGTNEKLFF.

This clone is a singleton in its sample. The chain couples TRBV5-1 to TRBJ1-3, with 7 bases aligning to TRBD1. Trimming cost V 0 bases and J 4 bases; bases outside gene matches: 7. CDR1 and CDR2 from the germline V gene are SGHRS and YFSETQ. CDR3 length: 16 amino acids. Here the CDR3 reads CASSLGGTDRGNTIYF. CDR3 coding DNA: TGCGCCAGCAGCTTGGGCGGGACAGACAGGGGAAACACCATATATTTT. Full variable domain (rest looked up from reference TRBV5-1 and TRBJ1-3): KAGVTQTPRYLIKTRGQQVTLSCSPISGHRSVSWYQQTPGQGLQFLFEYFSETQRNKGNFPGRFSGRQFSNSRSEMNVSTLELGDSALYLCASSLGGTDRGNTIYFGEGSWLTVV.

This clone was counted once. The chain is built from TRBV19 and TRBJ2-1; maybe TRBD1 (6 bases). With 10 bases removed from V and 4 bases from J, the gap between germline ends came to 20 bases. The CDR3 loop spans 15 amino acids. Germline V CDR1 and CDR2: LNHDA, SQIVND (reference sequence). The CDR3 is CATHGKGTTYNEQFF. CDR3 nucleotides: TGTGCCACTCACGGAAAGGGGACAACTTACAATGAGCAGTTCTTC. The full variable domain, with the rest looked up from reference TRBV19 and TRBJ2-1, is DGGITQSPKYLFRKEGQNVTLSCEQNLNHDAMYWYRQDPGQGLRLIYYSQIVNDFQKGDIAEGYSVSREKKESFPLTVTSAQKNPTAFYLCATHGKGTTYNEQFFGPGTRLTVL.

The CDR3 region is CASSLQGDIYEQYF. CDR3 sequence (DNA): TGTGCCAGCAGCCTCCAGGGGGACATCTACGAGCAGTACTTC. This chain connects TRBV7-2 to TRBJ2-7; TRBD1 agrees at 7 bases. V lost 5 bases to trimming and J lost 3 bases; unmatched junction nucleotides: 7. The CDR3 sequence is 14 residues long. Germline-derived CDR1 and CDR2 are SGHTA and FQGNSA.

This chain connects TRBV5-1 to TRBJ2-6; 9 bases map to TRBD1. The CDR3 spans 17 residues. Trimming at V came to 3 bases and at J to 2 bases, leaving 6 bases not matched to a gene. CDR1 and CDR2 from the germline V gene are SGHRS and YFSETQ. In DNA form, the CDR3 reads TGCGCCAGCAGCTCCGGACAGGGGAACCCTGGGGCCAACGTCCTGACTTTC. Residues: CASSSGQGNPGANVLTF.

The chain employs TRBV7-9 and TRBJ2-3; D perhaps matches TRBD1 (6 bases). Germline values: CDR1 SEHNR, CDR2 FQNEAQ (reference sequence). Trimming pared 5 bases from V and 2 bases from J, leaving 20 bases between. This CDR3 contains 17 residues. The CDR3 DNA reads as TGTGCCAGCAGCCAGGGAATCCAGGGGATGGCCACAGATACGCAGTATTTT. This gives the protein CASSQGIQGMATDTQYF.

The rearrangement joins TRBV7-3 to TRBJ2-7; D remains unclear. V was clipped by 4 bases and J by 3 bases, with 10 bases between them. This CDR3 has 13 amino acids. The germline V gene has CDR1 SGHTA and CDR2 FQGTGA. The DNA for the CDR3 is TGTGCCAGCAGCTCTACCCGTGGCTACGAGCAGTACTTC. Translation: CASSSTRGYEQYF.

The sample holds one count of this clone. The chain has TRBV19 and TRBJ2-3; no definite D call. Trimming pared 4 bases from V and 4 bases from J, leaving 6 bases between. This CDR3 has 12 residues. Germline assignment: CDR1 LNHDA and CDR2 SQIVND (reference sequence). CDR3 bases: TGTGCCAGTAGTAACTACCCAGATACGCAGTATTTT. Its translation: CASSNYPDTQYF.

The V call is TRBV9, the J call TRBJ1-6; tentative D call: TRBD1 (6 bases). Germline-derived CDR1 and CDR2 are SGDLS and YYNGEE. V lost 1 base to trimming and J lost 6 bases, with 11 bases between them. The CDR3 is 15 amino acids. The CDR3 loop is CASSVSGGGNSPLHF. CDR3 in DNA: TGTGCCAGCAGCGTATCGGGAGGGGGTAATTCACCCCTCCACTTT.

This rearrangement joins TRBV11-2 to TRBJ2-3; D is unresolved. Germline-derived CDR1 and CDR2 are SGHAT and FQNNGV. Trimming cost V 5 bases and J 8 bases, with 8 bases left between them. This CDR3 has 11 residues. The CDR3 DNA reads TGTGCCAGCAGCATTAGCTTTACGCAGTATTTT. Translation gives CASSISFTQYF.

The CDR3 here is CASSPGRRGRGTEQFF. The CDR3 DNA is TGTGCCAGCAGTCCCGGGCGGCGCGGGAGGGGGACTGAGCAGTTCTTC. The V and J genes are TRBV2 and TRBJ2-1; 9 positions agree with TRBD2. The germline CDR1 and CDR2 sequences are SNHLY and FYNNEI. The CDR3 is made up of 16 amino acids. V shed 5 bases and J 9 bases; nucleotides not matched to a gene: 14.

This rearrangement joins TRBV6-6 to TRBJ1-5; TRBD1 matches at 8 bases. Germline V gene lookup returns CDR1 MNHNY and CDR2 SVGAGI (reference sequence). V shed 7 bases and J 5 bases; nucleotides not matched to a gene: 4. CDR3 size: 13 residues. The CDR3 loop is CASKDRDDQPQHF. Here the CDR3 DNA reads TGTGCCAGCAAGGACAGGGACGATCAGCCCCAGCATTTT.

The V call is TRBV28, the J call TRBJ2-7; 10 bases align to TRBD2. CDR1 and CDR2 (germline): MDHEN, SYDVKM. Trimming took 5 bases from V and 3 from J; bases not matched to a gene: 4. The CDR3 has 14 residues. The CDR3 nucleotides read TGTGCCAGCAGTAGGACTAGCGGAGGCTACGAGCAGTACTTC. Amino acid sequence: CASSRTSGGYEQYF.

This clone was detected once. The chain has TRBV5-1 and TRBJ2-2; TRBD2 aligns across 8 bases. The CDR3 is 15 amino acids. Looked up from germline, CDR1 is SGHRS and CDR2 is YFSETQ. V was clipped by 7 bases and J by 3 bases; unmatched bases: 8. DNA for the CDR3: TGCGCCAGCCGCTCTAGCGGGTTACACACCGGGGAGCTGTTTTTT. Translating gives CASRSSGLHTGELFF.

Only one count was recorded for this clone. The CDR3 loop reads CASSTTGTEVYEQYF. CDR3 DNA: TGTGCCAGCAGCACCACCGGGACTGAAGTCTACGAGCAGTACTTC. The chain recombines TRBV7-2 with TRBJ2-7; D possibly corresponds to TRBD2 (6 bases). The CDR3 runs 15 residues. Germline V gene data show CDR1 as SGHTA and CDR2 as FQGNSA. With 5 bases removed from V and 3 bases from J, the gap between germline ends came to 17 bases.

The gene calls are TRBV28 and TRBJ2-1; TRBD2 matches 12 bases. J lost 3 bases, V lost 5 bases, and 5 bases had no gene match. The CDR3 is 16 residues long. The germline CDR1 and CDR2 sequences are MDHEN and SYDVKM. The DNA for the CDR3 is TGTGCCAGCAGTGGGACTAGCGGGTTAAGCTACAATGAGCAGTTCTTC. Its translation: CASSGTSGLSYNEQFF.

The chain employs TRBV5-1 and TRBJ2-1; 9 bases agree with TRBD2. The germline CDR1 and CDR2 sequences are SGHRS and YFSETQ. This CDR3 has 16 residues. Losses at the gene ends were 1 base for V and 0 bases for J; bases not matched to a gene: 2. CDR3 sequence: CASSLPLAGSYNEQFF. For the CDR3, the DNA is TGCGCCAGCAGCTTGCCACTAGCGGGCTCCTACAATGAGCAGTTCTTC.